This T cell receptor beta chain was found in a study of identical twins. TCRdb ran MiXCR on the 5' RACE reads and lists one entry per CDR3 protein. The repertoire holds 100,000 or so distinct CDR3 sequences, 4.5% to 6.5% seen once, with about 12% in the top ten. In every case, the donor was a healthy Caucasian. This clonotype showed up many times. Trimming left V 1 base short and J 4 bases short, with 7 bases between. The CDR3 extends over 13 amino acids. The V gene's germline CDR1 is SGHAT and CDR2 FQNNGV. The TCR comes from a woman aged 45-59 years in good health. The V gene is TRBV11-2, the J gene TRBJ1-2; unclear D gene. The sequencing sample was made of memory T cells sorted from blood. The CDR3 DNA is TGTGCCAGCAGCTTAGTTGGCAGCTATGGCTACACCTTC. It encodes CASSLVGSYGYTF. Using reference TRBV11-2 and TRBJ1-2 for the parts outside the CDR3, the full variable domain is EAGVAQSPRYKIIEKRQSVAFWCNPISGHATLYWYQQILGQGPKLLIQFQNNGVVDDSQLPKDRFSAERLKGVDSTLKIQPAKLEDSAVYLCASSLVGSYGYTFGSGTRLTVV.